A single sample is the source of the 21 T cell receptor beta chains below, sequenced in a study of blood T cell repertoires in COVID-19. Produced via immunoSEQ multiplex PCR; TCRdb's table is partial and in-frame only. Of roughly 100,000 clones listed, approximately 80% were seen once; the top ten hold 13% to 15%. Sequencing input: peripheral blood. Receptors originate from a woman aged 60-75 years with acute or convalescent COVID-19.

J is TRBJ1-1 and V is TRBV10-2, with D unresolved. The CDR3 extends over 12 amino acids. Germline V lookup: CDR1 WSHSY, CDR2 SAAADI. V was cut by 3 bases and J by 1 base, with 3 bases left in between. This CDR3 is CASSDRNTEAFF. CDR3 nucleotide sequence: TGCGCCAGCAGTGACAGGAACACTGAAGCTTTCTTT.

V gene TRBV5-4 combines with J gene TRBJ2-1; 9 nucleotides match TRBD1. The ends lost 3 bases at V and 9 bases at J; junction bases unmatched: 13. CDR1 is SGHNT and CDR2 is YYREEE in the germline V gene (reference sequence). CDR3 length: 16 amino acids. DNA for the CDR3: TGTGCCAGCAGCTCGAGGGAGGACAGGGGATGGGGTGAGCAGTTCTTC. As protein: CASSSREDRGWGEQFF.

This clone is a singleton in its sample. The chain links TRBV19 to TRBJ1-1; 7 bases map to TRBD1. This CDR3 has 13 amino acids. Germline V lookup: CDR1 LNHDA, CDR2 SQIVND (reference sequence). The ends lost 0 bases at V and 9 bases at J; junction bases unmatched: 4. CDR3 DNA sequence: TGTGCCAGTAGTATAGAAGTCAGGGGGAAAGCTTTCTTT. Its translation is CASSIEVRGKAFF.

The CDR3 loop is CSVEVRIQETQYF. CDR3 bases: TGCAGCGTTGAGGTCAGGATCCAAGAGACCCAGTACTTC. This rearrangement joins TRBV29-1 to TRBJ2-5; no reliable D call. The CDR3 is made up of 13 amino acids. Trimming took off 3 bases at V and 1 base at J, with 9 bases between the two ends. The germline V gene encodes CDR1 SQVTM and CDR2 ANQGSEA.

DNA for the CDR3: TGCGCCAGCAGCTTGGCAGGACTAGCTCATACGCAGTATTTT. This translates into CASSLAGLAHTQYF. This chain joins TRBV5-1 and TRBJ2-3, with 8 bases aligning to TRBD2. V shed 0 bases and J 7 bases; nucleotides not matched to a gene: 4. The CDR3 covers 14 residues. Germline CDR1 SGHRS, CDR2 YFSETQ.

V usage is TRBV7-8 and J usage is TRBJ2-7, with 14 bases that match TRBD2. Trimming removed 5 bases from V and 0 bases from J; junction bases left unmatched: 12. The CDR3 sequence is 19 residues long. In germline, CDR1 is SGHVS, CDR2 FQNEAQ. The CDR3 DNA follows: TGTGCCAGCAGCCGCGGACTAGCGGGGGGTCTCCGAACCTCCTACGAGCAGTACTTC. Translation: CASSRGLAGGLRTSYEQYF. Variable domain in full (rest from reference TRBV7-8 and TRBJ2-7): GAGVSQSPRYKVAKRGQDVALRCDPISGHVSLFWYQQALGQGPEFLTYFQNEAQLDKSGLPSDRFFAERPEGSVSTLKIQRTQQEDSAVYLCASSRGLAGGLRTSYEQYFGPGTRLTVT.

The rearrangement joins TRBV5-1 to TRBJ1-4, with TRBD1 matching 8 bases. The CDR3 runs 15 residues. CDR1 SGHRS and CDR2 YFSETQ come from the germline V gene. V lost 0 bases to trimming and J lost 6 bases; unmatched junction nucleotides: 4. The CDR3 DNA sequence: TGCGCCAGCAGCTTGGAGCAGGGGGCCTATGAAAAACTGTTTTTT. Translated: CASSLEQGAYEKLFF.

This clone came up once. This sequence joins TRBV6-5 and TRBJ1-1; unclear D gene. CDR1 is MNHEY, CDR2 SVGAGI, per germline. CDR3 length: 11 amino acids. V lost 8 bases, J lost 5 bases, and 9 bases lay in between. The CDR3 coding sequence is TGTGCCAGCGGGCACGGAACTGAAGCTTTCTTT. Translated, it gives CASGHGTEAFF.

V gene TRBV2 combines with J gene TRBJ1-1; D gene ambiguous. In germline, CDR1 is SNHLY, CDR2 FYNNEI. This CDR3 has 13 residues. V was pared by 6 bases and J by 5 bases, with 13 bases between. In nucleotides, the CDR3 is TGTGCCAGCAGAACAAGAGCGATTACTGAAGCTTTCTTT. The encoded protein is CASRTRAITEAFF.

This chain uses TRBV15 with TRBJ1-4; tentative D call: TRBD1 (5 bases). Germline V gene sequence: CDR1 LNHNV, CDR2 YYDKDF (reference sequence). This CDR3 has 14 residues. The germline V and J ends were trimmed by 8 bases and 7 bases, with 17 bases remaining between them. The DNA of the CDR3 is TGTGCCACCTCCCCGGGGGTAGTCGGTGAAAAACTGTTTTTT. Translating gives CATSPGVVGEKLFF.

The CDR3 DNA reads as TGTGCCAGTATAAATCTCGGACAGCCAAATGAAAAACTGTTTTTT. This codes for CASINLGQPNEKLFF. The chain is built from TRBV19 and TRBJ1-4; tentatively, D is TRBD1 (6 bases). This CDR3 spans 15 amino acids. Trimming took 7 bases from V and 5 from J, leaving 17 bases between them. Germline loops: CDR1 LNHDA, CDR2 SQIVND (reference sequence). The full variable domain, completed using reference TRBV19 and TRBJ1-4, is DGGITQSPKYLFRKEGQNVTLSCEQNLNHDAMYWYRQDPGQGLRLIYYSQIVNDFQKGDIAEGYSVSREKKESFPLTVTSAQKNPTAFYLCASINLGQPNEKLFFGSGTQLSVL.

This clone appeared a few times. The chain joins TRBV14 to TRBJ1-6; no clear D gene. Germline-derived CDR1 and CDR2 are SGHDN and FVKESK. This CDR3 region has 16 residues. V shed 4 bases and J shed 9 bases, with 19 bases lying between them. In DNA form, the CDR3 reads TGTGCCAGCAGCCCTCTGTCTAGAGGTTTCGGTTCACCCCTCCACTTT. Translation gives CASSPLSRGFGSPLHF.

J is TRBJ1-1 and V is TRBV29-1; D uncertain. This CDR3 region has 12 residues. The germline V gene has CDR1 SQVTM and CDR2 ANQGSEA. V lost 4 bases, J lost 2 bases, and 8 bases lay in between. The CDR3 DNA is TGCAGCGTTGTTCGGGGAAACACTGAAGCTTTCTTT. Amino acid sequence: CSVVRGNTEAFF.

The J gene is TRBJ2-5, the V gene TRBV2; TRBD1 aligns across 10 bases. V was clipped by 6 bases and J by 1 base; unmatched bases: 5. CDR3 length: 15 amino acids. Germline loops: CDR1 SNHLY, CDR2 FYNNEI. The CDR3 DNA reads as TGTGCCAGCAGGGAGGACAGGGGGAGCCAAGAGACCCAGTACTTC. Amino acid sequence: CASREDRGSQETQYF.

This rearrangement joins TRBV19 to TRBJ1-5; D might be TRBD1 (6 bases). The V end lost 2 bases, the J end lost 6 bases, and 11 bases lay between the germline ends. The CDR3 spans 14 residues. Germline CDR1 reads LNHDA; CDR2 reads SQIVND (reference sequence). The CDR3 bases are TGTGCCAGTAGTATACAGGGAGGGGGTCAGCCCCAGCATTTT. Translation gives CASSIQGGGQPQHF.

CDR3 loop: CASSVTSGTGGDGYTF. In nucleotides, the CDR3 is TGTGCCAGCAGCGTTACCTCCGGGACAGGGGGGGACGGCTACACCTTC. This chain links TRBV9 with TRBJ1-2, with TRBD1 identical over 11 bases. CDR3 length: 16 residues. Germline CDR1 reads SGDLS; CDR2 reads YYNGEE. V shed 2 bases, J shed 8 bases, and the junction held 11 bases outside the gene matches.

The rearrangement joins TRBV9 to TRBJ1-3, with D possibly matching TRBD1 (5 bases). Germline V gene data show CDR1 as SGDLS and CDR2 as YYNGEE. This CDR3 has 16 amino acids. Deletions cut 0 bases from V and 0 bases from J, with 10 bases between. CDR3 coding DNA: TGTGCCAGCAGCGTAGGGGGCTTCCTCTCTGGAAACACCATATATTTT. It specifies CASSVGGFLSGNTIYF.

This clone was observed a single time. The genes are TRBV18 and TRBJ1-4; 7 bases are a match to TRBD1. V was clipped by 6 bases and J by 8 bases; unmatched bases: 12. CDR1 and CDR2 (germline): KGHSH, LQKENI. The CDR3 totals 15 residues. The CDR3 sequence is CASSPQTGDSEKLFF. CDR3 coding DNA: TGTGCCAGCTCGCCGCAAACAGGGGATAGCGAAAAACTGTTTTTT.

This CDR3 reads CASSPVSSPLHF. The CDR3, as DNA: TGTGCCAGCAGCCCTGTAAGCTCACCCCTCCACTTT. The chain is built from TRBV14 and TRBJ1-6; no definite D call. CDR3 size: 12 residues. Germline values: CDR1 SGHDN, CDR2 FVKESK. Trimming took off 4 bases at V and 10 bases at J, with 8 bases between the two ends.

This chain uses TRBV19 with TRBJ2-7, with a tentative D call TRBD2 (5 bases). CDR1 is LNHDA, CDR2 SQIVND, per germline (reference sequence). The CDR3 is made up of 14 amino acids. V dropped 3 bases and J dropped 1 base, with 10 bases sitting between them. The CDR3 DNA is TGTGCCAGTAGTATTACCAGCGGTTCCTACGAGCAGTACTTC. It yields the protein CASSITSGSYEQYF.

Regarding this clone: This sequence may be a read error, since a much larger clone differs from it by one base. The chain uses TRBV12-3 or TRBV12-4 and TRBJ1-2; 7 positions agree with TRBD1. The junction had 4 bases not matched to a gene; V was cut back by 6 bases and J by 3 bases. The CDR3 is 13 residues long. In DNA, the CDR3 is TGTGCCAGCAGCCAAGACAGGGACTATGGCTACACCTTC. Translation gives CASSQDRDYGYTF.